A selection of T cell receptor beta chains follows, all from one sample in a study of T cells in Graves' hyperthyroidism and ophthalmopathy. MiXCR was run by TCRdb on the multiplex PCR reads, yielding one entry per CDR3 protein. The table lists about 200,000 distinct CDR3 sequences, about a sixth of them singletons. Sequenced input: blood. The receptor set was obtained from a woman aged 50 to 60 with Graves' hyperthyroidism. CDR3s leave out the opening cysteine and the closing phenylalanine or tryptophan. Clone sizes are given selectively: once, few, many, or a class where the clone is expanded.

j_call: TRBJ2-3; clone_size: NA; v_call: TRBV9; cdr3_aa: ASSVRGRTDTQY
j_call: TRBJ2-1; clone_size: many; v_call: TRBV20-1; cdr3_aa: SAKGAFNEQF
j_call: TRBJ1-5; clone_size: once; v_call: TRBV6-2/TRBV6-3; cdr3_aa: ASTPGQGRQPQH
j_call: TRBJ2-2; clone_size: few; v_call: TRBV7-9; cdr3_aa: ACRREGLVSTGELF
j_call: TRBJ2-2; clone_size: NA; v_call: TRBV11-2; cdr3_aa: ASSLQGHNTGELF
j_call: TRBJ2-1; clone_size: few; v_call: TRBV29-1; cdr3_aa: SVEAVREGGRWQF
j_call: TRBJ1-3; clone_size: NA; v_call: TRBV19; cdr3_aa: ASIEGTGRSGNTIY
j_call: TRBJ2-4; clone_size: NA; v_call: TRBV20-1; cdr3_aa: SAKGASGRDWAKNIQY
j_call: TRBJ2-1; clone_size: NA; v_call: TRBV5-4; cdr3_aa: ASSGSPSPNNEQF
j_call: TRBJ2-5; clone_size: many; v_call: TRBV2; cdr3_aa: ASSEFQQGAGETQY
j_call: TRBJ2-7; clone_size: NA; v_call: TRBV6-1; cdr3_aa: ASMGSYEQY
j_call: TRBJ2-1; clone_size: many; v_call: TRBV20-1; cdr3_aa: SAGKTGTSGSRLPNEQF
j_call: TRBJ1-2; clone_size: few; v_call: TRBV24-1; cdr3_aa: ATSDPGRIYGYT
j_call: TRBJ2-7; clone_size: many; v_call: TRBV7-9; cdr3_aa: ASSLGGGPYEQY
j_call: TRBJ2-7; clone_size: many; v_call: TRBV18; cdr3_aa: ASSPQFSHGECEQY
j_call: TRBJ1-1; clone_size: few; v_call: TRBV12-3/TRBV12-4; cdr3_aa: AGSRDAGGRGTEAF
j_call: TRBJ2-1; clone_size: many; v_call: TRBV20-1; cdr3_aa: SAKMAYNEQF
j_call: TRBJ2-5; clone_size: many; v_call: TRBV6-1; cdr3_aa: ASSFRLAGKETQY
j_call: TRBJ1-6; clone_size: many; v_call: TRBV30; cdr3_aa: AWSVPRAYNSPLH
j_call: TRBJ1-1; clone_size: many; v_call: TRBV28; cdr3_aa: ASDRAEYTNTEAF
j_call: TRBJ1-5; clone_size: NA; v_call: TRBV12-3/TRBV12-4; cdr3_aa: ASGDRGRRGNQPQH
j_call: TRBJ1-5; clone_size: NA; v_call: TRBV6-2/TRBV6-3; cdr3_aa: ASSDRGVSGNQPQH
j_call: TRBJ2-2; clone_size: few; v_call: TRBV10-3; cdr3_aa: AISESPAGDHTGELF
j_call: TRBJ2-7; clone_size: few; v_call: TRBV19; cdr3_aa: ASSSRLAGYPYEVGDEQY
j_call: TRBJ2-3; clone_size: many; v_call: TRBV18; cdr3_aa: ASSPGTSGRDTQY
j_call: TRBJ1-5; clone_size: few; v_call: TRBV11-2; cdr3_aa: ASSLGVGREGNQPQH
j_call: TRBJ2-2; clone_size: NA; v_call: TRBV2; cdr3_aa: ASKGDRVVGELF
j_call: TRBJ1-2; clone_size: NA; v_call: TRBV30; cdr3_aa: AWKTGGGDFYGYT
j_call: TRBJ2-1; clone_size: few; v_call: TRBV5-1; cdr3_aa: ASSPVGTSGSDEQF
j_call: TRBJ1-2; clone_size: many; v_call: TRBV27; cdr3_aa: ASSLSDSYYGYT
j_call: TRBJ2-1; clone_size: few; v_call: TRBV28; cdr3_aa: ASKKSYNEQF
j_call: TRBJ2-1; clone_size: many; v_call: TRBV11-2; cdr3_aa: ASSPGFYNEQF
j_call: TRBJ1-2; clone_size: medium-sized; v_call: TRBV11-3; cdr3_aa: ASSLVAASSVSGYT
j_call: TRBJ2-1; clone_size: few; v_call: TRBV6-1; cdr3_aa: ASTPGTTYNEQF
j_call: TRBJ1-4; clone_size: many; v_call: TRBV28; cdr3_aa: ASSLLHHQEKLF
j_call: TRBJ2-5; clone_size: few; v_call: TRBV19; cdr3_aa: ASSIRPGFEETQY
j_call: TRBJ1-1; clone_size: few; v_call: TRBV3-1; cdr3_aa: ASSQVGGLEAF
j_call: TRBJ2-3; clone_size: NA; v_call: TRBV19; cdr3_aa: ASSPSVHTQY
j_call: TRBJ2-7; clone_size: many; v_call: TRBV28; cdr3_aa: ASSSGQRKQY
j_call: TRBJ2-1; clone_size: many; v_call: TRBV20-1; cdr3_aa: SAMSGRADNEQF
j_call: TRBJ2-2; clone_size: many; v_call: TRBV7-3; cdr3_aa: ASSPSGLAGRGELF
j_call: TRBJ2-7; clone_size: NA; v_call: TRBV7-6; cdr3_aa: ASSLAAGGQQYEQY
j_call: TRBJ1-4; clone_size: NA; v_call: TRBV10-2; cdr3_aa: ASSGEGTRGEKLF
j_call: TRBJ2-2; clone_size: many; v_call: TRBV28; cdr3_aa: ASFPRTRNTGELF
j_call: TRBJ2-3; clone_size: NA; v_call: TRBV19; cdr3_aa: ASSMFLGTSGTSTDTQY
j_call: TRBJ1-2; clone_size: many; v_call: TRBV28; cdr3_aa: ASSLVGPGANYGYT
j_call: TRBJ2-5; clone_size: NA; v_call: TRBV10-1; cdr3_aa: ASSGDGGEETQY